Listed here are 4 T cell receptor beta chains from one sample, sequenced in a study of early stage breast cancer tumors. This table comes from immunoSEQ multiplex PCR, and its TCRdb copy is limited to in-frame clones, with some not included. The sample lists 25,000 to 35,000 clones, almost 75% occurring once. Sequencing was performed on blood. The source is a person in their 40s with breast cancer.

The chain is built from TRBV28 and TRBJ1-1; D is possibly TRBD1 (5 bases). Deletions cut 3 bases from V and 6 bases from J, with 11 bases between. This CDR3 has 13 amino acids. The germline CDR1 and CDR2 sequences are MDHEN and SYDVKM. CDR3: CASSFRGMAEAFF. The CDR3 bases are TGTGCCAGCAGTTTTCGGGGCATGGCTGAAGCTTTCTTT.

This clone was seen a few times. V is TRBV19 and J is TRBJ2-5, with 8 nucleotides matching TRBD1. The CDR3 runs 14 residues. The germline CDR1 and CDR2 sequences are LNHDA and SQIVND (reference sequence). J lost 2 bases, V lost 5 bases, and 4 bases had no gene match. The chain's CDR3 is CASSSHRGQETQYF. The DNA of the CDR3 is TGTGCCAGTAGTTCACACAGGGGGCAAGAGACCCAGTACTTC.

The CDR3 sequence is CASSETVGSEAFF. In nucleotides, the CDR3 is TGTGCCAGTAGCGAGACAGTTGGGTCTGAAGCTTTCTTT. The J gene is TRBJ1-1, the V gene TRBV19; TRBD1 might be the D (5 bases). Trimming pared 6 bases from V and 6 bases from J, leaving 14 bases between. The CDR3 contains 13 residues. Germline V gene data show CDR1 as LNHDA and CDR2 as SQIVND (reference sequence).

This clone is termed medium-sized (0.01 to 0.1%). The CDR3 DNA follows: TGTGCCAGCAGTGAAGAGGACTTCACCTACGAGCAGTACTTC. It codes for CASSEEDFTYEQYF. The rearrangement links TRBV2 to TRBJ2-7, with D maybe TRBD2 (5 bases). V was clipped by 1 base and J by 2 bases, with 9 bases between them. This CDR3 region has 14 residues. The germline V gene has CDR1 SNHLY and CDR2 FYNNEI. Together with reference TRBV2 and TRBJ2-7, the CDR3 gives the full variable domain: EPEVTQTPSHQVTQMGQEVILRCVPISNHLYFYWYRQILGQKVEFLVSFYNNEISEKSEIFDDQFSVERPDGSNFTLKIRSTKLEDSAMYFCASSEEDFTYEQYFGPGTRLTVT.